The T cell receptor beta chain under discussion was sequenced for a study of cytomegalovirus exposure and HLA in healthy donors. General study results and limits: Per a prior analysis, the majority of TCR beta V segments were productive roughly 87% or roughly 30% of the time. Cytomegalovirus status was reportedly diagnosed by the classifier with high sensitivity and specificity. In vitro testing confirmed a few CMV-associated chains as specific for CMV antigens.

Concerning this clone: What it binds is not known.

PCR amplification relied on 60 Vbeta primers (plus 13 Jbeta primers). Libraries were prepared by immunoSEQ multiplex PCR; TCRdb keeps only in-frame clonotypes and omits some of them. The sample comprises about 86,000 clones, more than 70% of which are singletons, and roughly 2.6% rests with the top ten. The CDR3 runs 15 residues. Germline V CDR1 and CDR2: SGHDN, FVKESK. The trim removed 1 base at V and 6 bases at J, leaving 7 bases unmatched. This sequence joins TRBV14 and TRBJ2-3; 7 bases map to TRBD2. The sequenced sample consisted of PBMCs. This clonotype originated in a male donor in good health and CMV-seropositive. DNA of the CDR3: TGTGCCAGCAGCCAAGTGGGCGGGAGAATGGATACGCAGTATTTT. Its protein is CASSQVGGRMDTQYF.